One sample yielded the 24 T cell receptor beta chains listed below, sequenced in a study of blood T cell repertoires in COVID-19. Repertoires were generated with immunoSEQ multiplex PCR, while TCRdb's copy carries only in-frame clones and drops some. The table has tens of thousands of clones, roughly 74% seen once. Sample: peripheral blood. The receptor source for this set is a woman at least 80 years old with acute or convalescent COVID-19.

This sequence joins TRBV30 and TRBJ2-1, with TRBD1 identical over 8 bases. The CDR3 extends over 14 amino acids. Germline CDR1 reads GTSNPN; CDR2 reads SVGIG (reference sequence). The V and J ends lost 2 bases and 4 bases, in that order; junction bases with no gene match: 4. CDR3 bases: TGTGCCTGGAGTCCCGACAGGGGATACAATGAGCAGTTCTTC. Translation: CAWSPDRGYNEQFF.

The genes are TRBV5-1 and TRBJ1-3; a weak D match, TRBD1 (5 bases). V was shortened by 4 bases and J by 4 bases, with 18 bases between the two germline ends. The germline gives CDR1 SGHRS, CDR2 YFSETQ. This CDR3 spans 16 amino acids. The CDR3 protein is CASSPRPGKTGNTIYF. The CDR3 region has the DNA TGCGCCAGCAGCCCCCGGCCAGGGAAGACAGGAAACACCATATATTTT.

For the CDR3, the DNA is TGCAGCGTGGGGGGCTGGGACAGAGGAACCTACGAGCAGTACTTC. Protein product: CSVGGWDRGTYEQYF. This chain connects TRBV29-1 to TRBJ2-7; perhaps TRBD1 as D (7 bases). The CDR3 length is 15 residues. CDR1 is SQVTM, CDR2 ANQGSEA, per germline. The germline V and J ends were trimmed by 6 bases and 2 bases, with 20 bases remaining between them.

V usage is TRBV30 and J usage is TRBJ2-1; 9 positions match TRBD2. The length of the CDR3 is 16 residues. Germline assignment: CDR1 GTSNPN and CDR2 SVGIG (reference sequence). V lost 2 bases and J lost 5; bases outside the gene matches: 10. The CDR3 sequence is CAWSRMGLAGDNEQFF. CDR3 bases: TGTGCCTGGAGTAGGATGGGACTAGCAGGAGACAATGAGCAGTTCTTC.

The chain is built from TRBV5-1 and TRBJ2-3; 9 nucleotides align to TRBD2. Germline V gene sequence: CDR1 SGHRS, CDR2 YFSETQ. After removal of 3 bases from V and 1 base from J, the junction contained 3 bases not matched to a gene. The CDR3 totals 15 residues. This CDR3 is CASSSGTSRTDTQYF. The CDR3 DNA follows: TGCGCCAGCAGCTCCGGGACTAGCCGCACAGATACGCAGTATTTT.

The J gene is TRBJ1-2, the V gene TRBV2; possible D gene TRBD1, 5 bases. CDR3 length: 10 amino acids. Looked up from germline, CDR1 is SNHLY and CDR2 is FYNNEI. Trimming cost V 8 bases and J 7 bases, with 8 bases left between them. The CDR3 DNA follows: TGTGCCAGCGGCGGGGCTGGCTACACCTTC. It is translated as CASGGAGYTF.

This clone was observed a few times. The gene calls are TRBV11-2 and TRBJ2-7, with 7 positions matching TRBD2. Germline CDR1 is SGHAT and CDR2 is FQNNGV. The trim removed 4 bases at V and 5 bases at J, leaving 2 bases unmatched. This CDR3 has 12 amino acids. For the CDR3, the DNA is TGTGCCAGCAGCTCACTAGCGAACGAGCAGTACTTC. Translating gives CASSSLANEQYF.

The CDR3 sequence: CASSVPSTDTQYF. The CDR3 coding sequence is TGTGCCAGCAGCGTTCCGAGCACAGATACGCAGTATTTT. V and J are TRBV9 and TRBJ2-3, with unresolved D. CDR3 length: 13 residues. Germline lookup yields CDR1 SGDLS and CDR2 YYNGEE. V lost 2 bases to trimming and J lost 0 bases, with 4 bases between them.

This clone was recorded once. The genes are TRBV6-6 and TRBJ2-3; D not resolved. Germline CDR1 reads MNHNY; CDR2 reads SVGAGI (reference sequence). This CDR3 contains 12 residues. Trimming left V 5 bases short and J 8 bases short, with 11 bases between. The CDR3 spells CASSPESRTQYF. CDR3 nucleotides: TGTGCCAGCAGTCCCGAGTCCCGTACGCAGTATTTT.

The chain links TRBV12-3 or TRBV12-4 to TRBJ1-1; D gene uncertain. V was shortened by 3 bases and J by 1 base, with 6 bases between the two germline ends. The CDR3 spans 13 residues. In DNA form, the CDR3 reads TGTGCCAGCAGTTTGGCCGCGAACACTGAAGCTTTCTTT. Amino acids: CASSLAANTEAFF.

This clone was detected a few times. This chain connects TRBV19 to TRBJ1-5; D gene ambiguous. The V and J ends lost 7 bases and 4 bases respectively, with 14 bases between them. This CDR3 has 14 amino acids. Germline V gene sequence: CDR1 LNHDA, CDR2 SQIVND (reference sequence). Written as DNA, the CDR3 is TGTGCCAGTACCTTAGGACCGGGGAATCAGCCCCAGCATTTT. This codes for CASTLGPGNQPQHF. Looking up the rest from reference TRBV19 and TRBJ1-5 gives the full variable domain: DGGITQSPKYLFRKEGQNVTLSCEQNLNHDAMYWYRQDPGQGLRLIYYSQIVNDFQKGDIAEGYSVSREKKESFPLTVTSAQKNPTAFYLCASTLGPGNQPQHFGDGTRLSIL.

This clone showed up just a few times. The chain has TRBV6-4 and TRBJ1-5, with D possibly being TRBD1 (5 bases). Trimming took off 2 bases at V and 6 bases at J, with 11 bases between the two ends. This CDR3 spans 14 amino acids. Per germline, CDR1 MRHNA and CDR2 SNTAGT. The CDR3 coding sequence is TGTGCCAGCAGTGACGGGCAGGGAAGTCAGCCCCAGCATTTT. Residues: CASSDGQGSQPQHF.

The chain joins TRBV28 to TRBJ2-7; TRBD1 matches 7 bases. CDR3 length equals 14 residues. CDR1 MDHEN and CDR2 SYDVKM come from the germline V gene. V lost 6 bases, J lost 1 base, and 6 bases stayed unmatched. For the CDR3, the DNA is TGTGCCAGCAGACTTACAGGGGCGTCCTACGAGCAGTACTTC. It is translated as CASRLTGASYEQYF. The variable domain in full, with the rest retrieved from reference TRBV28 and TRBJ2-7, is DVKVTQSSRYLVKRTGEKVFLECVQDMDHENMFWYRQDPGLGLRLIYFSYDVKMKEKGDIPEGYSVSREKKERFSLILESASTNQTSMYLCASRLTGASYEQYFGPGTRLTVT.

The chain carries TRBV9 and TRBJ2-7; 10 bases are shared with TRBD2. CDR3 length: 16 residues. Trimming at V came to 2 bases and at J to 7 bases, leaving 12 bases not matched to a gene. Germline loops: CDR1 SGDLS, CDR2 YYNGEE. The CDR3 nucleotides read TGTGCCAGCAGCGTTGGGGCTAGCGGGAGTCTGGAGGAGCAGTACTTC. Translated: CASSVGASGSLEEQYF.

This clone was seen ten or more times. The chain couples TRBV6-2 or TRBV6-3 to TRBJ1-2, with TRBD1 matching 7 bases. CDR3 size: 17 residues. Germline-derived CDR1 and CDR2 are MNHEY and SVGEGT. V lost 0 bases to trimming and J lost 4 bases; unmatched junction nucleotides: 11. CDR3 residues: CASSYSRSTGVAYGYTF. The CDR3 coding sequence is TGTGCCAGCAGTTACTCAAGGTCTACAGGGGTAGCCTATGGCTACACCTTC.

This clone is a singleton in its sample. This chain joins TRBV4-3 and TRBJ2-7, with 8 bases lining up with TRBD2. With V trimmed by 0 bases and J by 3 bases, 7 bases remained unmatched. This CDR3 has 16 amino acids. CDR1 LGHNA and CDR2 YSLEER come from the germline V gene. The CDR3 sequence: CASSQELAEPYYEQYF. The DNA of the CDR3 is TGCGCCAGCAGCCAAGAACTAGCGGAGCCCTACTACGAGCAGTACTTC.

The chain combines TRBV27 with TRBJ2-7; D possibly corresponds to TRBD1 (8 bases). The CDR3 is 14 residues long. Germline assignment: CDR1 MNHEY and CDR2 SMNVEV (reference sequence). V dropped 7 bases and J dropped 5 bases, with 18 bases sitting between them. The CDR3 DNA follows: TGTGCCAGCACCAGAGGACAGGGAGGGAACGAGCAGTACTTC. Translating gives CASTRGQGGNEQYF.

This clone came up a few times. The CDR3 reads CASSLEGGSQPQHF. The CDR3 DNA is TGTGCCAGCAGCTTGGAAGGAGGGTCGCAGCCCCAGCATTTT. The rearrangement joins TRBV5-8 to TRBJ1-5; no definite D call. The CDR3 consists of 14 residues. Trimming removed 0 bases at V and 7 bases at J, with 11 bases between. Germline V gene lookup returns CDR1 SGHTS and CDR2 YDEGEE.

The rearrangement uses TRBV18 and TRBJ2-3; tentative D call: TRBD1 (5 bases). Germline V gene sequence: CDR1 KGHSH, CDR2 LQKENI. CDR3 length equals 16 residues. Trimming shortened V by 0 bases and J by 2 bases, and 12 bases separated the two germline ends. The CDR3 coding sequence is TGTGCCAGCTCACCACCTGGGCAGGGATACACAGATACGCAGTATTTT. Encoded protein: CASSPPGQGYTDTQYF.

DNA for the CDR3: TGTGCCAGCAGGTCAGCGGGGGGTGAAGCTTTCTTT. It yields the protein CASRSAGGEAFF. The chain employs TRBV7-8 and TRBJ1-1, with TRBD1 as a possible D gene (5 bases). The CDR3 is 12 amino acids. Germline CDR1 reads SGHVS; CDR2 reads FQNEAQ. V lost 6 bases, J lost 7 bases, and 12 bases lay in between.

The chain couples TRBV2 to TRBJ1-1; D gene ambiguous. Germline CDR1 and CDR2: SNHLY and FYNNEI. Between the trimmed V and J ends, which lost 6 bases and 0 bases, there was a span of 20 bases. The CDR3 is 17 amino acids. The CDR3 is CASRRQTTKFMNTEAFF. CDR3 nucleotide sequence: TGTGCCAGCAGAAGGCAGACGACAAAATTTATGAACACTGAAGCTTTCTTT.

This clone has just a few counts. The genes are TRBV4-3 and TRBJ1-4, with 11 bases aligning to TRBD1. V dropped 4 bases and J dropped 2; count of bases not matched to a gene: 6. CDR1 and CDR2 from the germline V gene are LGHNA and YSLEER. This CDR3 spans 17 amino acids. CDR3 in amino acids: CASSRGDRGMTNEKLFF. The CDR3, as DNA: TGCGCCAGCAGCCGGGGGGACAGGGGGATGACTAATGAAAAACTGTTTTTT.

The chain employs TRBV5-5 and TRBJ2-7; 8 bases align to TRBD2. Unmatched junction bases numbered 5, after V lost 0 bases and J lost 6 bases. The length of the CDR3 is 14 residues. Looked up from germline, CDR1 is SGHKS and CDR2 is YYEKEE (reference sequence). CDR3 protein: CASSLVREATEQYF. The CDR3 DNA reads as TGTGCCAGCAGCTTGGTGCGGGAGGCAACCGAGCAGTACTTC.

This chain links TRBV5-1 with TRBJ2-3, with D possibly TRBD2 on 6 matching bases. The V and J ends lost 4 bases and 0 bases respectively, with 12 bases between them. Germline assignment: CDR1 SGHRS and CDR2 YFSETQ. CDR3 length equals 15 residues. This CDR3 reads CASSTGLPSTDTQYF. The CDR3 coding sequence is TGCGCCAGCAGCACGGGACTGCCTAGCACAGATACGCAGTATTTT.